Sequencing of this TCR beta chain was carried out in a study of control samples from healthy donors and cancer patients. Germline CDR1 SNHLY, CDR2 FYNNEI. V lost 7 bases, J lost 0 bases, and 3 bases stayed unmatched. This CDR3 has 14 residues. Profiling relied on immunoSEQ multiplex PCR, and the TCRdb table lists in-frame clones only, not all of them. The repertoire consists of about 130,000 clones, with around nine tenths occurring once and the leading ten covering 5.5% to 7%. The sequence derives from a man between 18 and 29 years old in good health. V usage is TRBV2 and J usage is TRBJ1-3; 7 bases agree with TRBD1. The sequenced sample was blood. The CDR3 spells CASMRGPSGNTIYF. CDR3 nucleotide sequence: TGTGCCAGCATGAGGGGGCCCTCTGGAAACACCATATATTTT.